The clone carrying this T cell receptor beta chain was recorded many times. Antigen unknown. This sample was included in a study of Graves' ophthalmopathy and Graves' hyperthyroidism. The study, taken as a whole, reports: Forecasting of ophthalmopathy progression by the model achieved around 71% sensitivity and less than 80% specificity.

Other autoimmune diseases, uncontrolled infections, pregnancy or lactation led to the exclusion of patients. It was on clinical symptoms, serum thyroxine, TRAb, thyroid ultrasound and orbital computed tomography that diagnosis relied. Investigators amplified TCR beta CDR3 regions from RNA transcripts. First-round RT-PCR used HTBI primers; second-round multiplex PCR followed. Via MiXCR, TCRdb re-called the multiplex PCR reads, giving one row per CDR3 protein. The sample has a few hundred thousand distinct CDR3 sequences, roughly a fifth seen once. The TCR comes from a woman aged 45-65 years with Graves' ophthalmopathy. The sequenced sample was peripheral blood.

The chain's CDR3 is CASTQSGVGGRITGELFF. The CDR3 coding sequence is TGTGCCAGCACTCAATCGGGGGTGGGGGGCCGAATCACCGGGGAGCTGTTTTTT. The rearrangement uses TRBV12-3 or TRBV12-4 and TRBJ2-2; D assignment may be TRBD1 or TRBD2 (6 bases each). The length of the CDR3 is 18 residues. Trimming shortened V by 7 bases and J by 4 bases, and 25 bases separated the two germline ends.